The rows below give T cell receptor beta chains drawn from one sample of a study of blood T cell repertoires in COVID-19. Measured with immunoSEQ multiplex PCR; TCRdb has only the in-frame clones, and not every one. Here the sample spans 40,000 to 55,000 clones, 90% being singletons. The sequenced sample was peripheral blood. These TCRs come from a woman of 80 years or more with acute or convalescent COVID-19. Each CDR3 is given with its conserved first and last residue. Each record gives: clone size, J gene, V gene, CDR3 length, D gene, CDR3 protein, CDR3 DNA. A D gene is named only where the DNA matches it firmly. Rows give clone size only sometimes, using once, few, many, or a class for an expanded clone.

>few|TRBJ2-7|TRBV5-1|15|TRBD2
CASSLASGSPYEQYF
TGCGCCAGCAGCTTGGCCAGCGGGAGTCCCTACGAGCAGTACTTC
>.|TRBJ2-3|TRBV18|17|TRBD2
CASSRTGLAGAIDTQYF
TGTGCCAGCTCACGAACGGGACTAGCGGGAGCAATTGATACGCAGTATTTT
>.|TRBJ1-2|TRBV7-9|14|.
CASSSLGRDHGYTF
TGTGCCAGCAGCTCCCTAGGCAGGGATCATGGCTACACCTTC
>.|TRBJ1-1|TRBV28|14|TRBD1
CASSSQGTFTEAFF
TGTGCCAGCAGCTCACAGGGGACGTTCACTGAAGCTTTCTTT
>.|TRBJ2-7|TRBV11-3|16|.
CASSLGIGLKESEQYF
TGTGCCAGCAGCTTAGGTATTGGTTTAAAGGAGAGCGAGCAGTACTTC
>.|TRBJ1-5|TRBV5-1|15|.
CASSLGTLENQPQHF
TGCGCCAGCAGCTTGGGGACACTGGAGAATCAGCCCCAGCATTTT
>.|TRBJ2-1|TRBV21-1|18|.
CASSTWDRGIGISNEQFF
TGTGCCAGCAGCACCTGGGACAGGGGAATCGGGATATCCAATGAGCAGTTCTTC
>.|TRBJ1-2|TRBV4-1|16|.
CASSPLTGQTNYGYTF
TGCGCCAGCAGCCCCCTAACAGGGCAAACCAACTATGGCTACACCTTC
>.|TRBJ2-2|TRBV5-1|15|.
CASRARGANTGELFF
TGCGCCAGCCGAGCCAGGGGCGCGAACACCGGGGAGCTGTTTTTT
>.|TRBJ2-1|TRBV2|10|.
CASSAYEQFF
TGTGCCAGCAGTGCCTATGAGCAGTTCTTC
>.|TRBJ2-1|TRBV7-3|14|TRBD2
CASSLSGGDNEQFF
TGTGCCAGCAGCCTGAGCGGGGGGGACAATGAGCAGTTCTTC
>.|TRBJ2-2|TRBV7-9|14|.
CASSLAEAGGELFF
TGTGCCAGCAGCTTAGCGGAGGCGGGCGGGGAGCTGTTTTTT
>.|TRBJ2-3|TRBV7-2|15|TRBD2
CASSLSGGSTDTQYF
TGTGCCAGCAGCCTTAGCGGGGGAAGCACAGATACGCAGTATTTT
>.|TRBJ2-2|TRBV1|17|.
CTSSQVGPGLFTGELFF
TGCACCAGCAGCCAAGTCGGACCGGGGTTGTTTACCGGGGAGCTGTTTTTT
>.|TRBJ2-1|TRBV3-1/TRBV3-2|12|.
CASSQIGDEQFF
TGTGCCAGCAGCCAAATCGGGGATGAGCAGTTCTTC
>.|TRBJ2-5|TRBV2|15|TRBD2
CASNNQGLAGETQYF
TGTGCCAGCAATAACCAGGGACTAGCGGGAGAGACCCAGTACTTC
>.|TRBJ2-7|TRBV9|18|TRBD2
CASSVTIDPGTSGYEQYF
TGTGCCAGCAGCGTAACAATCGACCCCGGGACTAGCGGTTACGAGCAGTACTTC
>.|TRBJ1-1|TRBV5-1|14|TRBD1
CASSPGTGGTEAFF
TGCGCCAGCAGCCCCGGGACAGGGGGCACTGAAGCTTTCTTT
>.|TRBJ2-1|TRBV24-1|17|TRBD2
CATSAAESGSSYNEQFF
TGTGCCACCAGTGCCGCGGAGAGCGGGAGCTCCTACAATGAGCAGTTCTTC
>.|TRBJ1-1|TRBV6-8|16|.
CASSYWRGKPGAEAFF
TGTGCCAGCAGTTACTGGAGGGGCAAACCTGGGGCTGAAGCTTTCTTT